The 20 T cell receptor beta chains in this list originate from one sample, sequenced in a study of cytomegalovirus exposure and HLA in healthy donors. This table comes from immunoSEQ multiplex PCR, and its TCRdb copy is limited to in-frame clones, with some not included. The sample holds approximately 220,000 clones, approximately 80% seen once. Material for sequencing was PBMCs. Receptors originate from a woman aged 30 to 39 in good health and CMV-seropositive.

V is TRBV12-2 and J is TRBJ1-2; TRBD1 is the table's D call and was not checked against the DNA. TRBV12-2 is flagged as a pseudogene. CDR3 length: 14 amino acids. CDR3 in DNA: TGTGCAAGTCGCTTAACAGGGGGCTTGGGAGGCTACACCTTC. This translates into CASRLTGGLGGYTF.

This clone was recorded a few times. The V and J genes are TRBV5-6 and TRBJ2-7, with 7 bases identical to TRBD1. The CDR3 has 14 residues. J was trimmed by 5 bases and V by 0 bases; bases with no gene match: 5. Germline V gives CDR1 SGHDT, CDR2 YYEEEE. The CDR3 spells CASSLGGQIHEQYF. In DNA form, the CDR3 reads TGTGCCAGCAGCTTGGGGGGACAGATTCACGAGCAGTACTTC.

J is TRBJ2-2 and V is TRBV7-3; possibly TRBD2 for D (5 bases). V was cut by 0 bases and J by 5 bases, with 10 bases left in between. CDR3 length: 15 residues. Germline lookup yields CDR1 SGHTA and CDR2 FQGTGA. In nucleotides, the CDR3 is TGTGCCAGCAGCTTAACCCCCCCGGGGACCGGGGAGCTGTTTTTT. It yields the protein CASSLTPPGTGELFF.

This clone was seen once. The gene calls are TRBV19 and TRBJ2-5; D is perhaps TRBD2 (6 bases). Trimming cost V 0 bases and J 1 base, with 9 bases left between them. CDR1 is LNHDA, CDR2 SQIVND, per germline (reference sequence). This CDR3 contains 15 residues. The chain's CDR3 is CASSIEGGAQETQYF. CDR3 sequence (DNA): TGTGCCAGTAGTATAGAGGGGGGTGCCCAAGAGACCCAGTACTTC.

The chain carries TRBV5-1 and TRBJ1-1, with D possibly being TRBD1 (5 bases). The V and J ends lost 2 bases and 4 bases respectively, with 9 bases between them. CDR1 is SGHRS, CDR2 YFSETQ, per germline. The CDR3 is 13 residues long. The CDR3 sequence is CASSFGGGTEAFF. CDR3 in DNA: TGCGCCAGCAGCTTTGGCGGGGGCACTGAAGCTTTCTTT.

The chain links TRBV28 to TRBJ1-2; unclear D gene. With 6 bases removed from V and 0 bases from J, the gap between germline ends came to 11 bases. CDR1 is MDHEN and CDR2 is SYDVKM in the germline V gene. This CDR3 has 14 amino acids. CDR3 amino acids: CASRMDGANYGYTF. The CDR3 DNA sequence: TGTGCCAGCAGGATGGACGGTGCTAACTATGGCTACACCTTC.

This clone appeared once. CDR3 sequence: CAWSVEGLRGAFF. The CDR3 DNA follows: TGTGCCTGGAGTGTAGAAGGACTGCGGGGAGCTTTCTTT. The chain recombines TRBV30 with TRBJ1-1; D is ambiguous. Germline lookup yields CDR1 GTSNPN and CDR2 SVGIG (reference sequence). Trimming took off 0 bases at V and 10 bases at J, with 15 bases between the two ends. This CDR3 has 13 residues.

The chain links TRBV29-1 to TRBJ2-2; 7 bases are shared with TRBD1. V lost 7 bases and J lost 2; bases outside the gene matches: 10. CDR1 and CDR2 from the germline V gene are SQVTM and ANQGSEA. The CDR3 length is 15 residues. The CDR3 DNA follows: TGCAGCGCCCGGAAGGGGGCTATCAACACCGGGGAGCTGTTTTTT. It codes for CSARKGAINTGELFF.

The chain employs TRBV7-8 and TRBJ2-1; 7 nucleotides agree with TRBD2. V lost 6 bases and J lost 7; bases outside the gene matches: 6. Germline values: CDR1 SGHVS, CDR2 FQNEAQ. CDR3 length: 13 amino acids. The CDR3 spells CASRPGTTNEQFF. The CDR3 coding sequence is TGTGCCAGCAGACCCGGGACTACTAATGAGCAGTTCTTC. The whole variable domain, remainder taken from reference TRBV7-8 and TRBJ2-1, is GAGVSQSPRYKVAKRGQDVALRCDPISGHVSLFWYQQALGQGPEFLTYFQNEAQLDKSGLPSDRFFAERPEGSVSTLKIQRTQQEDSAVYLCASRPGTTNEQFFGPGTRLTVL.

This chain connects TRBV5-1 to TRBJ2-2; D gene ambiguous. Germline lookup yields CDR1 SGHRS and CDR2 YFSETQ. V was clipped by 1 base and J by 7 bases, with 8 bases between them. The CDR3 totals 13 residues. The CDR3 nucleotides are TGCGCCAGCAGCTTGAGAGTGGTCGGGGAGCTGTTTTTT. Its protein product is CASSLRVVGELFF.

The chain uses TRBV15 and TRBJ2-7; perhaps TRBD2 as D (5 bases). Deletions cut 0 bases from V and 4 bases from J, with 7 bases between. This CDR3 comprises 13 residues. The V gene's germline CDR1 is LNHNV and CDR2 YYDKDF (reference sequence). This chain's CDR3 is CATSRDREYEQYF. The CDR3 DNA follows: TGTGCCACCAGCAGAGATCGGGAATACGAGCAGTACTTC.

This clone was recorded once. V is TRBV5-1 and J is TRBJ2-1; D may be TRBD2 (6 bases). Between the trimmed V and J ends, which lost 2 bases and 7 bases, there was a span of 19 bases. Germline values: CDR1 SGHRS, CDR2 YFSETQ. CDR3 length: 16 residues. CDR3 in DNA: TGCGCCAGCAGCTTCCCCCTGCGGGAAAGGAGGAATGAGCAGTTCTTC. Protein sequence: CASSFPLRERRNEQFF.

The rearrangement links TRBV6-1 to TRBJ2-7; tentatively, D is TRBD1 or TRBD2 (5 bases each). CDR1 is MNHNS, CDR2 SASEGT, per germline. The CDR3 spans 16 residues. Trimming pared 3 bases from V and 7 bases from J, leaving 22 bases between. This CDR3 reads CASSEIFYGTGKEQYF. As DNA, the CDR3 is TGTGCCAGCAGTGAGATTTTTTACGGGACCGGGAAGGAGCAGTACTTC.

The chain combines TRBV11-2 with TRBJ1-2, with no clear D. CDR3 length: 13 residues. Per the germline V gene, CDR1 is SGHAT and CDR2 is FQNNGV. With 3 bases removed from V and 2 bases from J, the gap between germline ends came to 7 bases. CDR3 amino acids: CASSFTENYGYTF. DNA for the CDR3: TGTGCCAGCAGCTTTACAGAAAACTATGGCTACACCTTC. Filled out from reference TRBV11-2 and TRBJ1-2, the complete variable domain reads EAGVAQSPRYKIIEKRQSVAFWCNPISGHATLYWYQQILGQGPKLLIQFQNNGVVDDSQLPKDRFSAERLKGVDSTLKIQPAKLEDSAVYLCASSFTENYGYTFGSGTRLTVV.

V is TRBV30 and J is TRBJ2-1, with D hard to call. This CDR3 is 13 amino acids long. Per the germline V gene, CDR1 is GTSNPN and CDR2 is SVGIG (reference sequence). V was shortened by 0 bases and J by 9 bases, with 12 bases between the two germline ends. CDR3 in DNA: TGTGCCTGGAGTGTACTGTCCGGTGGTGAGCAGTTCTTC. This translates into CAWSVLSGGEQFF.

The rearrangement links TRBV30 to TRBJ2-7, with D perhaps TRBD2 (5 bases). The germline V gene has CDR1 GTSNPN and CDR2 SVGIG (reference sequence). Deletions cut 1 base from V and 2 bases from J, with 12 bases between. This CDR3 comprises 14 residues. Here the CDR3 DNA reads TGTGCCTGGAGTGCGGGAATTGGCACCTACGAGCAGTACTTC. Translation gives CAWSAGIGTYEQYF.

CDR3 sequence (DNA): TGTGCCAGCAGTTACTCGAGGGACGGACAAGAGACCCAGTACTTC. This gives the protein CASSYSRDGQETQYF. The chain has TRBV6-5 and TRBJ2-5; D possibly matches TRBD1 or TRBD2 (5 bases each). CDR1 is MNHEY and CDR2 is SVGAGI in the germline V gene. CDR3 length: 15 amino acids. The germline V and J ends were trimmed by 0 bases and 2 bases, with 10 bases remaining between them.

J is TRBJ2-7 and V is TRBV4-3; 15 positions match TRBD2. Trimming removed 4 bases from V and 12 bases from J; junction bases left unmatched: 7. The length of the CDR3 is 14 residues. Per germline, CDR1 LGHNA and CDR2 YSLEER. The DNA of the CDR3 is TGCGCCAGCAGCCCCCACGGGACTAGCGGGAGGCGGTACTTC. Its translation is CASSPHGTSGRRYF.

The chain recombines TRBV7-2 with TRBJ2-7, with D unresolved. This CDR3 has 15 residues. With 1 base removed from V and 2 bases from J, the gap between germline ends came to 12 bases. CDR1 is SGHTA, CDR2 FQGNSA, per germline. The CDR3 DNA reads TGTGCCAGCAGCTTAGTGGCGTCTCCTACCTACGAGCAGTACTTC. Its translation is CASSLVASPTYEQYF. The whole variable domain, filled in from reference TRBV7-2 and TRBJ2-7, reads GAGVSQSPSNKVTEKGKDVELRCDPISGHTALYWYRQSLGQGLEFLIYFQGNSAPDKSGLPSDRFSAERTGGSVSTLTIQRTQQEDSAVYLCASSLVASPTYEQYFGPGTRLTVT.

V usage is TRBV18 and J usage is TRBJ2-3, with unresolved D. Germline V CDR1 and CDR2: KGHSH, LQKENI. The V end lost 3 bases, the J end lost 3 bases, and 16 bases lay between the germline ends. The CDR3 consists of 16 residues. The CDR3 coding sequence is TGTGCCAGCTCACCTATGGGAAAGGGCCTTACAGATACGCAGTATTTT. It yields the protein CASSPMGKGLTDTQYF.